This TCR beta chain comes out of a study of T cells in Graves' hyperthyroidism and ophthalmopathy. J gave up 6 bases and V 5 bases, and 6 bases lay outside the gene matches. CDR1 and CDR2 from the germline V gene are SGHDN and FVKESK. The CDR3 contains 13 residues. Stable Graves' hyperthyroidism meant no ophthalmopathy progression within 18 months. For the diagnoses, clinical symptoms, serum thyroxine and TRAb, thyroid ultrasound and orbital computed tomography were used. Notes on the study in general: Ophthalmopathy got predicted by the model a median approximately 6.3 months before its onset.

Concerning this clonotype: Its cognate antigen is unknown.

TCR beta CDR3 sequences were amplified from RNA transcripts. First-round RT-PCR targeting the TCR CDR3 was performed with the HTBI primer set. TCRdb reprocessed the multiplex PCR reads with MiXCR, giving one entry per CDR3 protein. The data hold 400,000 to 500,000 distinct CDR3 sequences, with about 13% observed a single time. Sequences were obtained from blood. The origin of this receptor is a woman younger than 30 with Graves' hyperthyroidism. The chain couples TRBV14 to TRBJ2-7, with 8 positions matching TRBD1. The CDR3, as DNA: TGTGCCAGCAGCTTCAGGACAGGGCGCGAGCAGTACTTC. As protein: CASSFRTGREQYF.